This T cell receptor beta chain was captured by sequencing in a study of cytomegalovirus exposure and HLA in healthy donors. CDR1 SEHNR and CDR2 FQNEAQ come from the germline V gene (reference sequence). The CDR3 consists of 16 residues. The trim removed 7 bases at V and 1 base at J, leaving 11 bases unmatched. PCR amplification relied on 60 Vbeta primers (plus 13 Jbeta primers). Profiled with immunoSEQ multiplex PCR; TCRdb holds only in-frame clones, not every one. The sample has about 190,000 clones, approximately 79% seen once. Overall study results and limits: According to the study, some 160 TCR beta chains were cytomegalovirus-associated. Later on, an analysis found that several of the most significant clusters appeared to be linked to common viral pathogens, which included parvovirus B19. Relative to equally common others, HLA-associated TCR beta chains showed greater clonal expansion in a later analysis. V segments that were indistinguishable, TRBV6-2 and TRBV6-3 among them, were omitted from analysis.

Concerning this clone itself: Its antigen is as yet unknown.

This TCR was recovered from a man aged 35 to 55 in good health and CMV-seropositive. The V call is TRBV7-9, the J call TRBJ1-2; 8 nucleotides line up with TRBD1. Sequenced sample: PBMCs. The CDR3 here is CASTWDGTGVNYGYTF. The CDR3 DNA follows: TGTGCCAGCACCTGGGACGGGACAGGAGTTAACTATGGCTACACCTTC.